This T cell receptor (beta chain) was obtained from a study of CD8 T cells in ankylosing spondylitis. The study's findings and limits: Past studies reported some motif variants in reactive arthritis synovial fluid and blood.

This clonotype has a count of ten or more. What it binds is unknown. Each CDR3 protein is one row after TCRdb ran MiXCR on the 5' RACE reads. This sample yields roughly 40,000 distinct CDR3 sequences, of which roughly 2.5% are seen a single time; about 4.8% belongs to the top ten. The CDR3 is made up of 15 amino acids. Per germline, CDR1 SGDLS and CDR2 YYNGEE. After removal of 4 bases from V and 4 bases from J, the junction contained 5 bases not matched to a gene. The source of this sequence is a male donor with ankylosing spondylitis or in good health (not recorded which). The sample comprised blood, either unsorted or a sorted T cell fraction (not recorded which). The chain combines TRBV9 with TRBJ2-1, with TRBD1 matching over 10 bases. CDR3 residues: CASSTGQGSYNEQFF. Written as DNA, the CDR3 is TGTGCCAGCAGCACGGGACAGGGGAGTTACAATGAGCAGTTCTTC. Looking up the rest from reference TRBV9 and TRBJ2-1 gives the full variable domain: DSGVTQTPKHLITATGQRVTLRCSPRSGDLSVYWYQQSLDQGLQFLIQYYNGEERAKGNILERFSAQQFPDLHSELNLSSLELGDSALYFCASSTGQGSYNEQFFGPGTRLTVL.